This T cell receptor (beta chain) was captured in a study of shared clonotypes between healthy human individuals (dated by TCRdb to the early 2020s). Study-wide context: The cohort included three men and a couple of women between 18 and 49 years of age. For each donor, CD4 naive and CD4 memory were each run on three plates, CD8 naive on two plates, and CD8 memory on one plate. Blood TCR repertoires of five healthy adults were deeply sequenced to estimate repertoire size and the extent of clonotype sharing between individuals. Libraries were prepared and TCR repertoires were sequenced by different laboratories using diverse techniques, in order to increase sequencing depth and limit assay-specific biases. Per donor, leukapheresis produced somewhere between about 0.94 and 9.5 billion PBMCs.

TCR CDR3 regions were amplified from genomic DNA by multiplex PCR using the deep immunoSEQ assay. For each cell subset, the extracted genomic DNA was distributed evenly across all wells of several immunoSEQ 96-well plates, and each plate served as one replicate. For sorted subsets, roughly 0.2 ug genomic DNA, equal to 30,000 or so T cell genomes, was loaded into each replicate PCR. Purified libraries were quantified with a Qubit 3.0 fluorometer, sized on a Bioanalyzer 2100, and re-quantified with the KAPA Library Quantification kit. A separate single-read 150-cycle Illumina NextSeq 550 flow cell was used to sequence each immunoSEQ 96-well plate. Regarding the original processing steps: The immunoSEQ output contained only junctional sequences without quality scores, so filtering could not match that applied to full-length reads. Sequences were annotated with PyIR, a Python wrapper for IgBLAST v1.9, and V/J genes and CDR3 were assigned using IMGT germline references. Reads with weak V/J assignments (E-value above 1e-6), missing CDR3, stop codons, out-of-frame junctions, or ambiguous translated residues were removed. V3J clonotypes were defined as sequences sharing the same inferred V gene, J gene, and CDR3 amino acid sequence. Percentage overlap between repertoires was calculated by dividing the number of shared unique clonotypes by the size of the smaller repertoire. Three approaches were used to assess repertoire richness: RTK rarefaction, the Chao1 estimator, and Recon v2.1 estimates of unobserved clonotypes. Generation probabilities were computed with OLGA for all TCRbeta clonotypes obtained by the gDNA method from a few donors. The source is immuneACCESS, and TCRdb retained only in-frame sequences with V and J called. Part of the clones is not carried over; for the studies checked, unresolved V genes explain less than half of this, and the remainder is unexplained. Clone size and the V and J calls come from that table; the DNA yielded D and trimming. The sample table contains more than 2 million clones; only one count was recorded for around 93% of them. The ten largest clones add up to 1.5% to 2% of the sample.

Broad study findings and their caveats: Only blood was sampled, and tissue TCR repertoires likely differ from those in blood. Higher generation probabilities were observed for clonotypes shared by all four sorted-subset donors than for non-shared clonotypes. Naive subsets generally had larger estimated clonotype richness than memory subsets did. Incomplete sequencing was indicated by rarefaction of sorted-subset datasets, despite the large sequencing depth. Pairwise subsampling led to the expectation that sequencing depth would affect the degree of clonotype sharing among donors. Sharing across a handful of donors was observed for 5% to 6.5% of naive CD4, less than 4% of naive CD8, over 2% of memory CD4, and around 0.44% of memory CD8 clonotypes. Because the study included a small number of donors, the genetic and exposure-history diversity represented was limited.

CD8 naive samples consisted of CD45RO-negative cells that were positively selected for CCR7, yielding a CD45RA+CCR7+ population without TemRA cells. Donors were healthy HIV-negative adults with no recently reported acute infections or vaccinations. All donors were Caucasian adults living in Nashville, Tennessee, USA. Blood was obtained by leukapheresis, after which PBMCs were separated by Ficoll-Histopaque density gradient centrifugation and cryopreserved in liquid nitrogen vapor phase. Analytical flow cytometry was used to check the purity and quantity of every magnetically sorted T cell population. Genomic DNA was isolated from each sorted fraction and quantified by UV absorbance on a Nanodrop 2000c. On this clone itself: The antigen it binds to is not known. Per-base quality was not reported, and no clone a single base away is much larger than it.

The CDR3 starts with the cysteine, ends with the phenylalanine, and has 16 residues. The read is trimmed to its CDR3 DNA, 48 bases read in frame from base 1. CDR1 ENHRY and CDR2 SYGVKD were looked up in the germline V gene. V has 4 bases trimmed and J has 7 bases trimmed; junction bases matching no gene number 9. The sequenced sample was naive CD8+ T cells from PBMCs. The sample's cell subset or site label, in plain terms: CD45RA+CCR7+. The chain is encoded by TRBV10-3 joined to TRBJ2-1; 11 central nucleotides agree with TRBD2. This TCR derives from a man aged 18-30 years in good health. Some clones in this sample may be carry-over from other donors' samples. The nucleotide sequence is TGTGCCATCAGTGGCCGTAGCGGGAGGGATGAAAATGAGCAGTTCTTC. The encoded protein is CAISGRSGRDENEQFF.